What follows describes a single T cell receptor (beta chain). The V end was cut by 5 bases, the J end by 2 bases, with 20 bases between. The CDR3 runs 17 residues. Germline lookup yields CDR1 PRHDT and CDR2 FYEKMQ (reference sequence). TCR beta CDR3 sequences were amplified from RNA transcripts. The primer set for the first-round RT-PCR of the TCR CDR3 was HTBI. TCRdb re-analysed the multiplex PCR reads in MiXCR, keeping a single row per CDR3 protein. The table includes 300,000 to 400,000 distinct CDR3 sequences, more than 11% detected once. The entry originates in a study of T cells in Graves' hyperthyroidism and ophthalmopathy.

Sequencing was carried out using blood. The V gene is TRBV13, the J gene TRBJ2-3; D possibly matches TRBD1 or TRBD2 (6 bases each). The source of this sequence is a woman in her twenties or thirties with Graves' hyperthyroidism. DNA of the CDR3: TGTGCCAGCAGCCCCAGGGGTTGGCGGGATTTCACAGATACGCAGTATTTT. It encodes CASSPRGWRDFTDTQYF.